The 20 T cell receptor beta chains presented below share a single source sample, sequenced in a study of control samples from healthy donors and cancer patients. This table comes from immunoSEQ multiplex PCR, and its TCRdb copy is limited to in-frame clones, with some not included. The table lists about 220,000 clones, over 90% of them singletons, with approximately 1.4% in the top ten. The sequenced sample was blood. All receptors derive from a middle-aged man in good health.

This clone occurred a few times. The V and J genes are TRBV5-1 and TRBJ2-5, with 13 bases lining up with TRBD2. The germline V gene encodes CDR1 SGHRS and CDR2 YFSETQ. Trimming cost V 4 bases and J 5 bases; bases outside gene matches: 5. The CDR3 extends over 15 amino acids. CDR3 sequence (DNA): TGCGCCAGCAGCCTAGGACTAGCGGGGGTGGAGACCCAGTACTTC. Translation gives CASSLGLAGVETQYF.

This chain uses TRBV27 with TRBJ2-7; unclear D gene. Germline loops: CDR1 MNHEY, CDR2 SMNVEV (reference sequence). Trimming cost V 4 bases and J 4 bases, with 5 bases left between them. This CDR3 has 11 amino acids. In DNA, the CDR3 is TGTGCCAGCAGTTCAGTATACGAGCAGTACGTC. Translating it yields CASSSVYEQYV.

The J gene is TRBJ2-7, the V gene TRBV11-2; D not resolved. V lost 5 bases to trimming and J lost 5 bases, with 7 bases between them. Germline V gene data show CDR1 as SGHAT and CDR2 as FQNNGV. The CDR3 is made up of 11 amino acids. The CDR3 spells CASSTSDEQYF. In DNA, the CDR3 is TGTGCCAGCAGCACATCCGACGAGCAGTACTTC.

The rearrangement links TRBV4-1 to TRBJ2-1, with a possible D match to TRBD2 (6 bases). Germline V gene lookup returns CDR1 MGHRA and CDR2 YSYEKL. The CDR3 is 15 residues long. V was shortened by 6 bases and J by 4 bases, with 16 bases between the two germline ends. The CDR3 is CASRGELAGYNEQFF. CDR3 nucleotides: TGCGCCAGCAGGGGCGAACTAGCAGGTTACAATGAGCAGTTCTTC.

The rearrangement joins TRBV19 to TRBJ2-7; 8 bases are shared with TRBD1. The germline V gene has CDR1 LNHDA and CDR2 SQIVND (reference sequence). This CDR3 comprises 14 residues. J was trimmed by 4 bases and V by 3 bases; bases with no gene match: 5. For the CDR3, the DNA is TGTGCCAGTAGTATCCGACAGGGGCGATACGAGCAGTACTTC. Protein: CASSIRQGRYEQYF.

This chain joins TRBV29-1 and TRBJ1-2; a possible D gene is TRBD1 (5 bases). From germline, CDR1 is SQVTM and CDR2 ANQGSEA. V dropped 1 base and J dropped 5 bases, with 8 bases sitting between them. The CDR3 loop spans 12 amino acids. The chain's CDR3 is CSVEGTIYGYTF. CDR3 in DNA: TGCAGCGTTGAAGGGACAATATATGGCTACACCTTC.

The chain is built from TRBV29-1 and TRBJ1-2, with D tentatively TRBD1 (5 bases). This CDR3 is 14 amino acids long. The germline CDR1 and CDR2 sequences are SQVTM and ANQGSEA. V was shortened by 3 bases and J by 0 bases, with 11 bases between the two germline ends. The CDR3 coding sequence is TGCAGCGTTGAGAAGGGAGGGGCTAACTATGGCTACACCTTC. It translates to CSVEKGGANYGYTF. The variable domain in full, completed from reference TRBV29-1 and TRBJ1-2, reads SAVISQKPSRDICQRGTSLTIQCQVDSQVTMMFWYRQQPGQSLTLIATANQGSEATYESGFVIDKFPISRPNLTFSTLTVSNMSPEDSSIYLCSVEKGGANYGYTFGSGTRLTVV.

The V and J genes are TRBV27 and TRBJ2-7, with 12 bases aligning to TRBD1. V gave up 6 bases and J gave up 6 bases; unmatched junction bases: 3. CDR3 size: 13 residues. The germline V gene encodes CDR1 MNHEY and CDR2 SMNVEV (reference sequence). The CDR3 nucleotides are TGTGCCAGCAGAGGGACAGGGGGCCTCGAGCAGTACTTC. This codes for CASRGTGGLEQYF.

V and J are TRBV9 and TRBJ1-4; D is unresolved. This CDR3 has 14 amino acids. The V end lost 0 bases, the J end lost 10 bases, and 13 bases lay between the germline ends. The V gene's germline CDR1 is SGDLS and CDR2 YYNGEE. DNA of the CDR3: TGTGCCAGCAGCGTAGGGGAAGGGCCTGGAAAACTGTTTTTT. Translating gives CASSVGEGPGKLFF.

The chain joins TRBV6-2 or TRBV6-3 to TRBJ2-3, with D perhaps given as TRBD1 or TRBD2 (6 bases each). The CDR3 extends over 13 amino acids. Trimming removed 5 bases from V and 8 bases from J, with 14 bases in between. Germline V gene lookup returns CDR1 MNHEY and CDR2 SVGEGT. The CDR3 DNA reads as TGTGCCAGCAGTAGGGGGGCACAGATTACGCAGTATTTT. This sequence encodes CASSRGAQITQYF.

This rearrangement joins TRBV2 to TRBJ1-1, with D uncertain. The germline V and J ends were trimmed by 7 bases and 4 bases, with 16 bases remaining between them. The germline CDR1 and CDR2 sequences are SNHLY and FYNNEI. The CDR3 runs 14 residues. The CDR3 DNA follows: TGTGCCAGCATGCCTATCCCTTCCGGCACTGAAGCTTTCTTT. Residues: CASMPIPSGTEAFF.

This clone has a single count. The J gene is TRBJ2-5, the V gene TRBV28; either TRBD1 or TRBD2 may supply D (6 bases each). With 5 bases removed from V and 2 bases from J, the gap between germline ends came to 18 bases. CDR1 and CDR2 from the germline V gene are MDHEN and SYDVKM. The CDR3 runs 16 residues. For the CDR3, the DNA is TGTGCCAGCAGTCCCCGTCAAGGGGGAGGTCAAGAGACCCAGTACTTC. The encoded protein is CASSPRQGGGQETQYF.

This clone was found once. The chain's CDR3 is CASSYRVRGNEQYF. The CDR3 DNA is TGTGCCAGCAGTTATCGGGTCAGGGGCAACGAGCAGTACTTC. The chain joins TRBV6-5 to TRBJ2-7; the D gene is possibly TRBD1 (6 bases). V lost 3 bases and J lost 5, with 14 bases in between. The germline gives CDR1 MNHEY, CDR2 SVGAGI. The CDR3 is made up of 14 amino acids.

V gene TRBV9 combines with J gene TRBJ1-5; unclear D gene. Trimming shortened V by 0 bases and J by 6 bases, and 13 bases separated the two germline ends. Looked up from germline, CDR1 is SGDLS and CDR2 is YYNGEE. This CDR3 region has 15 residues. The CDR3 DNA follows: TGTGCCAGCAGCGTAGGGCCCGAAGGTAGTCAGCCCCAGCATTTT. Translating it yields CASSVGPEGSQPQHF.

The rearrangement uses TRBV28 and TRBJ2-3; D is perhaps TRBD2 (7 bases). The CDR3 sequence is 15 residues long. V gave up 1 base and J gave up 1 base, with 9 bases separating them. CDR1 and CDR2 from the germline V gene are MDHEN and SYDVKM. The CDR3 here is CASSLYGGRTDTQYF. The CDR3 nucleotides are TGTGCCAGCAGTTTATACGGGGGGCGCACAGATACGCAGTATTTT.

The gene calls are TRBV7-6 and TRBJ2-7; D tentatively reads TRBD1 or TRBD2 (5 bases each). Per germline, CDR1 SGHVS and CDR2 FNYEAQ. The CDR3 is 14 residues long. V gave up 5 bases and J gave up 3 bases, with 14 bases separating them. In DNA, the CDR3 is TGTGCCAGCAGCCCAGGGACGGTTGACTACGAGCAGTACTTC. Protein sequence: CASSPGTVDYEQYF.

This clone was observed a single time. The rearrangement uses TRBV14 and TRBJ1-1; no definite D call. Trimming removed 4 bases from V and 6 bases from J, with 15 bases in between. There are 14 residues in the CDR3. Germline lookup yields CDR1 SGHDN and CDR2 FVKESK. CDR3 DNA sequence: TGTGCCAGCAGCCCCCGACAAGCCCTCGCTGAAGCTTTCTTT. Translation gives CASSPRQALAEAFF.

The V call is TRBV6-1, the J call TRBJ1-4; D gene unclear. Trimming took 2 bases from V and 10 from J, leaving 14 bases between them. The CDR3 loop spans 14 amino acids. Germline CDR1 reads MNHNS; CDR2 reads SASEGT. CDR3 nucleotides: TGTGCCAGCAGTGAACAGGAGATCAAAGGAAAACTGTTTTTT. Its protein product is CASSEQEIKGKLFF.

The CDR3 reads CASTFQTGNTEAFF. The CDR3 DNA is TGTGCCAGCACCTTCCAGACAGGGAACACTGAAGCTTTCTTT. The chain links TRBV6-5 to TRBJ1-1, with a weak D call TRBD1 (6 bases). Trimming cost V 7 bases and J 1 base, with 13 bases left between them. The CDR3 has 14 residues. Per germline, CDR1 MNHEY and CDR2 SVGAGI.

In DNA, the CDR3 is TGCGCCAGCAGCAGGGGACAGGGAACCTACAATGAGCAGTTCTTC. Translated, it gives CASSRGQGTYNEQFF. V gene TRBV5-1 combines with J gene TRBJ2-1; 9 nucleotides line up with TRBD1. Looked up from germline, CDR1 is SGHRS and CDR2 is YFSETQ. The CDR3 contains 15 residues. The ends lost 4 bases at V and 2 bases at J; junction bases unmatched: 4.